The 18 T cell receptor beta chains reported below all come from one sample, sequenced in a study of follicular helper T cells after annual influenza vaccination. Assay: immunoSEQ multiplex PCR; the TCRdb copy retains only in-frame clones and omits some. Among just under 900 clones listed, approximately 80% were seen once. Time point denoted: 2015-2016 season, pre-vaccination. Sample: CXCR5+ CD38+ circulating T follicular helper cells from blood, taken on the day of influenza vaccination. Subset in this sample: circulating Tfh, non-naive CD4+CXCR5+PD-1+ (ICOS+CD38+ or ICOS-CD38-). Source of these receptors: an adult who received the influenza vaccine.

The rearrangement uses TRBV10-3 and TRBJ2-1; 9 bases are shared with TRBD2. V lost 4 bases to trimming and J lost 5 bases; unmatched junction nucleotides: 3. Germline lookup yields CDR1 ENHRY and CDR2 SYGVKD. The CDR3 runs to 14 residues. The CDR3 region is CAISAAGGNNEQFF. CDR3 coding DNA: TGTGCCATCAGTGCAGCGGGAGGTAACAATGAGCAGTTCTTC.

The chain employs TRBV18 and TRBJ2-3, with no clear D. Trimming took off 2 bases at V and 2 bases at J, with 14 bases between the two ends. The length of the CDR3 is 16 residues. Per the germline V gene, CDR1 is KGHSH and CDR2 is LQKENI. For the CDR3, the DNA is TGTGCCAGCTCACCAATAGCAGCCCGTATCACAGATACGCAGTATTTT. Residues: CASSPIAARITDTQYF. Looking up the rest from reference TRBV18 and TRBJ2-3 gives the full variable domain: NAGVMQNPRHLVRRRGQEARLRCSPMKGHSHVYWYRQLPEEGLKFMVYLQKENIIDESGMPKERFSAEFPKEGPSILRIQQVVRGDSAAYFCASSPIAARITDTQYFGPGTRLTVL.

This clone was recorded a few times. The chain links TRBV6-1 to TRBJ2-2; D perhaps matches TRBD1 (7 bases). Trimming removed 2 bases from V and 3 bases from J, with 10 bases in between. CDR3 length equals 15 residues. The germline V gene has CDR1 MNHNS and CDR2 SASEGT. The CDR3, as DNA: TGTGCCAGCAGTGAAAGGAGGGGGCACACCGGGGAGCTGTTTTTT. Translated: CASSERRGHTGELFF.

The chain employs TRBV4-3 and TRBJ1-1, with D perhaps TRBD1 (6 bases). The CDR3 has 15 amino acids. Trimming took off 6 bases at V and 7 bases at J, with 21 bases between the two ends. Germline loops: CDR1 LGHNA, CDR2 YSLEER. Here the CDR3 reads CASSSTLQGVSEAFF. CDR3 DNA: TGCGCCAGCAGTTCTACTTTACAGGGCGTTAGTGAAGCTTTCTTT.

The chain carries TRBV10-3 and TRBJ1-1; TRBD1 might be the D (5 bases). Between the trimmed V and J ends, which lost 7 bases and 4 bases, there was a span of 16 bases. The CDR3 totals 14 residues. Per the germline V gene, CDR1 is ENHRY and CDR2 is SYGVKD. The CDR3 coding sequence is TGTGCCATCACCCAGTCGGGGGTGACCACTGAAGCTTTCTTT. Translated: CAITQSGVTTEAFF.

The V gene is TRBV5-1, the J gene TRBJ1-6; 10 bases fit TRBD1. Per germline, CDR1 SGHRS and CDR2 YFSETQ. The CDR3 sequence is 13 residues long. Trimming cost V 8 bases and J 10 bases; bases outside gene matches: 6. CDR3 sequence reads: CASSGTGESPLHF. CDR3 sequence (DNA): TGCGCCAGTTCCGGGACAGGGGAATCACCCCTCCACTTT.

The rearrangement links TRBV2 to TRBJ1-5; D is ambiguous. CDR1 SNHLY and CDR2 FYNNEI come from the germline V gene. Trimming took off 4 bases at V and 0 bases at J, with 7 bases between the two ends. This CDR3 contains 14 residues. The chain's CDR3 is CASSGDGSNQPQHF. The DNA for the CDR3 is TGTGCCAGCAGTGGAGACGGTAGCAATCAGCCCCAGCATTTT.

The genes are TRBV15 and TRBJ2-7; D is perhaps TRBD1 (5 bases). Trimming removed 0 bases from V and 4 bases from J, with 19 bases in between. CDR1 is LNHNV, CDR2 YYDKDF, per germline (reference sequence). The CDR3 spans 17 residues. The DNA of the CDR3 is TGTGCCACCAGCAGAGAATACTCACAGGTTATCGGATACGAGCAGTACTTC. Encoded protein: CATSREYSQVIGYEQYF.

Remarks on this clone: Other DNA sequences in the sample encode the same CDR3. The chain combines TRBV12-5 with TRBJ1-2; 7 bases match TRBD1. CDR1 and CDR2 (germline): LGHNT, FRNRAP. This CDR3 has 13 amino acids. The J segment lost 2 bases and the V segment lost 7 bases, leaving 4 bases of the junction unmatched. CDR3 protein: CASARDSNYGYTF. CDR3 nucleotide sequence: TGTGCTAGTGCACGGGACAGCAACTATGGCTACACCTTC.

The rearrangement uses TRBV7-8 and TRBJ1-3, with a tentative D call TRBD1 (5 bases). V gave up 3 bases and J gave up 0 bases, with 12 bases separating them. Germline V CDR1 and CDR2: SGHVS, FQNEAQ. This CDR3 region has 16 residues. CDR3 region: CASSFWGGSSGNTIYF. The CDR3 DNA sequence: TGTGCCAGCAGCTTCTGGGGCGGGAGCTCTGGAAACACCATATATTTT.

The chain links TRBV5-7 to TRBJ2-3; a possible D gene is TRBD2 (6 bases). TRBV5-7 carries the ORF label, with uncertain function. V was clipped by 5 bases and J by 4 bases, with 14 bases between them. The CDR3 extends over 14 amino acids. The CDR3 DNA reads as TGTGCCAGCAGGTCGGCGGGGAGAGCAGATACGCAGTATTTT. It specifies CASRSAGRADTQYF.

This CDR3 reads CASSFSSGNTEAFF. In DNA form, the CDR3 reads TGTGCCAGCTCCTTTTCGTCTGGGAACACTGAAGCTTTCTTT. The genes are TRBV5-5 and TRBJ1-1; D uncertain. CDR1 is SGHKS, CDR2 YYEKEE, per germline (reference sequence). Trimming took off 7 bases at V and 1 base at J, with 14 bases between the two ends. The CDR3 length is 14 residues.

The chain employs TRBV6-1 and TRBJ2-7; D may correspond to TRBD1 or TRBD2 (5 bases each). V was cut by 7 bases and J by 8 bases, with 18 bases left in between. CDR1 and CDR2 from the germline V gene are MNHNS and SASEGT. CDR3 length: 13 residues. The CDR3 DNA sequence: TGTGCCAGCAACTGGGACGGAACCTTCCAGCAGTACTTC. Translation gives CASNWDGTFQQYF.

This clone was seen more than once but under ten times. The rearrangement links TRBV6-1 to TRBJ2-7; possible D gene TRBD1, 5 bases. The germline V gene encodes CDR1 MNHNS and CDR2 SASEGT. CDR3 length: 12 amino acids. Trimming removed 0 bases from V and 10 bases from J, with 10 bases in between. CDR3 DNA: TGTGCCAGCAGTGAAGCCAGACAGTTTCAGTACTTC. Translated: CASSEARQFQYF.

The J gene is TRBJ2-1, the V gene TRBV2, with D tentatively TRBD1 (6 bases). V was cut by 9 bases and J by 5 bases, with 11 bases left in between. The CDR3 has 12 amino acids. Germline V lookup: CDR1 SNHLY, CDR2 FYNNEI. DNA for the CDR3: TGTGCCAGTCGGACAGAGAACAATGAGCAGTTCTTC. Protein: CASRTENNEQFF. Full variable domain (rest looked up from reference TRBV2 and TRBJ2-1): EPEVTQTPSHQVTQMGQEVILRCVPISNHLYFYWYRQILGQKVEFLVSFYNNEISEKSEIFDDQFSVERPDGSNFTLKIRSTKLEDSAMYFCASRTENNEQFFGPGTRLTVL.

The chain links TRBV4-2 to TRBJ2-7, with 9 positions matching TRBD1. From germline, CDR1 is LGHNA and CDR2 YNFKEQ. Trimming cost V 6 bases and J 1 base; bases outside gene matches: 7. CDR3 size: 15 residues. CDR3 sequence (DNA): TGTGCCAGCAGGGGGACAGGGCAAGGGTCCTACGAGCAGTACTTC. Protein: CASRGTGQGSYEQYF.

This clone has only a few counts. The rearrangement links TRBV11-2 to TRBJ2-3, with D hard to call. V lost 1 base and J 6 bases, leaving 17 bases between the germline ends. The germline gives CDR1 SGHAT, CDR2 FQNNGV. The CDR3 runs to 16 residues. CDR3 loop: CASSLVFSRLGDTQYF. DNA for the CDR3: TGTGCCAGCAGCTTAGTATTCTCGCGGTTGGGGGATACGCAGTATTTT.

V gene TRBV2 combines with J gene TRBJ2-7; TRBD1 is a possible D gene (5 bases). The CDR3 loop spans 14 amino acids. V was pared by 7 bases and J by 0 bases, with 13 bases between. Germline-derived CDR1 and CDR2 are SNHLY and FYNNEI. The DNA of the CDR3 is TGTGCCAGCATGATAGACAGCAACTCCTACGAGCAGTACTTC. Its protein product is CASMIDSNSYEQYF.